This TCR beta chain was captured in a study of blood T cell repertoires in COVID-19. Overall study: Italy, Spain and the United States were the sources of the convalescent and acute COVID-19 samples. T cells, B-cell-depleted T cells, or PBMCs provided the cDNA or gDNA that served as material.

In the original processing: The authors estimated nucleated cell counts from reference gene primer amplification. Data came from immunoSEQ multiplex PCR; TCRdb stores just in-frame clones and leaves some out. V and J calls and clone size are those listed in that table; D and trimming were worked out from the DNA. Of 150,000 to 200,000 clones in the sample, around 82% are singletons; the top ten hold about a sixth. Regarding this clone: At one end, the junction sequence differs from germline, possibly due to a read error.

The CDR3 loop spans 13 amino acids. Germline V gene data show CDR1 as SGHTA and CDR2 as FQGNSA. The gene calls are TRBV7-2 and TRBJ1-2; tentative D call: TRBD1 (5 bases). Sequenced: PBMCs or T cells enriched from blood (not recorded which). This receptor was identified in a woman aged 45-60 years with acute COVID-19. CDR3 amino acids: CASSFSGREGEGF. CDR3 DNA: TGTGCCAGCAGCTTTTCGGGCAGGGAGGGCGAGGGCTTC.